This T cell receptor beta chain was retrieved from a study of T cells after yellow fever vaccination (dated by TCRdb to the late 2010s). Background for the entire study: The SMART-Seq v4 Ultra Low Input RNA kit was used to prepare libraries from fractions with low cell numbers. Bulk TCR alpha and beta repertoires were sequenced longitudinally to track T-cell clones before and after primary and booster YFV17D yellow fever vaccination. Two healthy male donors made up the cohort, one aged 18 to 30 years and the other aged 30 to 40 years. Bulk PBMC replicates and cell subsets were isolated from blood drawn at multiple timepoints before and after both primary and secondary immunization. General study outcomes and caveats: Most clones expanded after primary vaccination were re-detected after the booster (around 96% of CD4 and 88% of CD8), suggesting broad memory maintenance. Because only a couple of donors were included in the study, the extent to which the findings can be generalized is limited. Compared with the primary T-cell response, the secondary T-cell response was faster but weaker, reaching its peak on day 5 rather than on day 15. A small share of clonotypes occurred in both CD4 and CD8 compartments, likely arising from convergent recombination. Because abundant contaminating clonotypes from the bulk population could be contained in FACS-sorted repertoires, computational filtering was required.

The cysteine opens and the phenylalanine closes a CDR3 of 13 amino acids. Only the CDR3 portion is preserved as DNA: 39 bases, with reading frame beginning at the first base. The germline ends are 7 bases apart after V is trimmed by 4 bases and J by 3 bases. Based on the germline V gene, the CDR1 and CDR2 sequences are SGDLS and YYNGEE. Synthesis of TCR cDNA relied on 5'RACE template switching, a step that introduced a universal primer site along with unique molecular identifiers. Priming for cDNA synthesis came from both the TCR alpha and TCR beta constant segments. Two PCR steps were used to amplify libraries, with sample barcodes and sequencing adapters being added in the second step. Sequencing of the libraries was done on either Illumina HiSeq 2500 (2x100 bp) or NovaSeq (2x150 bp). As for the original processing: Demultiplexing of reads and collapsing into UMI consensus sequences were performed with MIGEC, and V(D)J alignment was carried out with MiXCR. Using edgeR on replicate PBMC samples, clonotypes were called vaccine-responding if FDR was below 0.01 and the log2 fold change was above 5 up to day 15. Bulk clonotypes were assigned CD4 or CD8 identity according to which sequenced CD4 or CD8 repertoire held them at higher abundance. TCRdb trimmed public reads at Q25 via fastp, called clones via MiXCR and kept in-frame beta chains. Entries that share a CDR3 protein sequence are merged under the most common genes and DNA. TCRdb, not the original authors, processed these V and J calls. This sample has 360,000 or so distinct CDR3 sequences in its table, and 11% of those were observed once. Less than 20% of the sample is in the top ten clones.

This clonotype turned up a few times. Which antigen it targets is not known. No clone much larger than this one lies a single base away; base qualities are absent. In light of the paper, this sample's treatment or condition label describes: live attenuated yellow fever vaccine strain. At every blood-draw timepoint, two biological replicates of bulk PBMCs were collected. A standard Ficoll-Paque protocol was used to isolate PBMCs from peripheral blood. TriZol was used to extract RNA from bulk PBMCs, from CD4 and CD8 fractions, and from dextramer-positive and dextramer-negative fractions. Sequencing was performed on PBMCs, taken on the day of the first yellow fever vaccination. The sequence came from a man between 18 and 29 years old who received the YFV17D yellow fever vaccine. The chain joins TRBV9 to TRBJ1-4; no D gene call is confident. The DNA reads as follows: TGTGCCAGCAGCAGAGAGGCTAATGAAAAACTGTTTTTT. The encoded protein is CASSREANEKLFF. The entire variable domain, with the stretches around the CDR3 drawn from the reference TRBV9 and TRBJ1-4 proteins, is DSGVTQTPKHLITATGQRVTLRCSPRSGDLSVYWYQQSLDQGLQFLIQYYNGEERAKGNILERFSAQQFPDLHSELNLSSLELGDSALYFCASSREANEKLFFGSGTQLSVL.